This T cell receptor beta chain was captured in a study of blood T cells in healthy people across ages. Whole-study results and caveats: CMV infection status of these donors was not known.

A note on this clonotype: Its antigen is currently unknown.

V was pared by 3 bases and J by 3 bases, with 8 bases between. Germline-derived CDR1 and CDR2 are DFQATT and SNEGSKA (reference sequence). CDR3 length: 12 residues. It was with a sample-barcoded 5' primer and a J-beta primer mix that a second PCR of about 6 to 11 cycles was run. One entry per CDR3 protein, called by TCRdb with MiXCR from the 5' RACE reads. Of over 1,500,000 distinct CDR3 sequences listed, approximately 40% are singletons. The source is a human donor in good health. The sample comprised blood. The chain uses TRBV20-1 and TRBJ2-5; weak D call: TRBD1 (5 bases). The CDR3 DNA follows: TGCAGTGCTAGGGTACAGGAAGAGACCCAGTACTTC. Protein: CSARVQEETQYF.